The 20 T cell receptor beta chains below were found in one sample sequenced in a study of vaccination and CD4 T cells after COVID-19. No antigens are known for them. The study sequenced cultured CD4+ T cell DNA using the Oncomine TCR Beta short-read assay. TCRdb passed the PCR reads through MiXCR, listing each CDR3 protein once. The data contain 16,000 or so distinct CDR3 sequences, about 53% of them seen just once; the ten biggest clones take up more than 3.5%. Treatment reported: approximately nine-day PBMC culture with coronavirus spike peptide pools or control peptides (ViraFEST assay). The sample in question was CD4+ T cells from blood, cultured in vitro, obtained before SARS-CoV-2 vaccination. The receptors here all came from a human donor who had recovered from COVID-19.

The CDR3 nucleotides are TGTGCCAGCAGTTACTCACCTAGCACAGATACGCAGTATTTT. Translation gives CASSYSPSTDTQYF. This sequence joins TRBV6-5 and TRBJ2-3; no clear D. From germline, CDR1 is MNHEY and CDR2 SVGAGI. V gave up 0 bases and J gave up 0 bases, with 4 bases separating them. The CDR3 is made up of 14 amino acids.

In this sample, this clonotype turned up a few times. The gene calls are TRBV19 and TRBJ1-1; no clear D. Germline V CDR1 and CDR2: LNHDA, SQIVND (reference sequence). V lost 4 bases and J lost 1, with 13 bases in between. This CDR3 comprises 15 residues. CDR3 region: CASSTPGHPNTEAFF. The CDR3 DNA follows: TGTGCCAGTAGTACCCCCGGGCACCCGAACACTGAAGCTTTCTTT.

The chain has TRBV19 and TRBJ1-2; D unresolved. V was cut by 3 bases and J by 1 base, with 9 bases left in between. Germline V gene lookup returns CDR1 LNHDA and CDR2 SQIVND (reference sequence). The CDR3 totals 14 residues. CDR3 sequence reads: CASSIGRVNYGYTF. In nucleotides, the CDR3 is TGTGCCAGTAGTATCGGACGGGTTAACTATGGCTACACCTTC.

The rearrangement links TRBV6-2 or TRBV6-3 to TRBJ1-1, with 8 bases identical to TRBD1. Germline values: CDR1 MNHEY, CDR2 SVGEGT. This CDR3 has 14 amino acids. Germline trimming cut 7 bases from V and 0 bases from J; bases unmatched to any gene: 4. In DNA form, the CDR3 reads TGTGCCAGCACTTCGGACAGGGTGAACACTGAAGCTTTCTTT. This translates into CASTSDRVNTEAFF.

V usage is TRBV5-1 and J usage is TRBJ1-1, with D hard to call. CDR3 length: 14 amino acids. Germline V CDR1 and CDR2: SGHRS, YFSETQ. Trimming pared 3 bases from V and 0 bases from J, leaving 9 bases between. The CDR3 here is CASSWSGVNTEAFF. For the CDR3, the DNA is TGCGCCAGCAGCTGGAGCGGGGTGAACACTGAAGCTTTCTTT.

The chain carries TRBV27 and TRBJ1-1; D is ambiguous. This CDR3 region has 13 residues. V was cut by 0 bases and J by 0 bases, with 2 bases left in between. Germline-derived CDR1 and CDR2 are MNHEY and SMNVEV (reference sequence). Written as DNA, the CDR3 is TGTGCCAGCAGTTTATCGTTGAACACTGAAGCTTTCTTT. This encodes CASSLSLNTEAFF.

The chain employs TRBV7-9 and TRBJ1-3; D gene uncertain. Trimming pared 5 bases from V and 3 bases from J, leaving 20 bases between. The CDR3 has 17 amino acids. The germline CDR1 and CDR2 sequences are SEHNR and FQNEAQ (reference sequence). This chain's CDR3 is CASSATPFELVGNTIYF. Here the CDR3 DNA reads TGTGCCAGCAGCGCGACCCCCTTTGAGTTAGTTGGAAACACCATATATTTT.

The chain carries TRBV6-2 or TRBV6-3 and TRBJ1-6; 9 bases align to TRBD1. After removal of 6 bases from V and 8 bases from J, the junction contained 2 bases not matched to a gene. The CDR3 spans 13 residues. The germline CDR1 and CDR2 sequences are MNHEY and SVGEGT. Here the CDR3 reads CASRRTGDSPLHF. As DNA, the CDR3 is TGTGCCAGCAGAAGGACAGGGGATTCACCCCTCCACTTT.

V gene TRBV12-3 or TRBV12-4 combines with J gene TRBJ2-3; D perhaps matches TRBD2 (5 bases). V was trimmed by 3 bases and J by 5 bases, leaving 9 bases between them. The CDR3 runs 13 residues. CDR3 sequence (DNA): TGTGCCAGCAGTTTCCGGGGTGGAGATACGCAGTATTTT. Protein product: CASSFRGGDTQYF.

This chain links TRBV30 with TRBJ1-2, with D perhaps TRBD1 (6 bases). This CDR3 comprises 15 residues. Germline V gene lookup returns CDR1 GTSNPN and CDR2 SVGIG (reference sequence). The germline V and J ends were trimmed by 2 bases and 8 bases, with 21 bases remaining between them. The CDR3 bases are TGTGCCTGGAGTACAGGACAGTCCTCCCTACGGGGCTACACCTTC. This encodes CAWSTGQSSLRGYTF.

A word on this clonotype: One junction end disagrees with the germline gene, perhaps due to a read error. The DNA for the CDR3 is TGCGCCAGCAGCCAAGAGCTACCCCTGGACGGGAAAGAGACCCAGTACTTC. Translated, it gives CASSQELPLDGKETQYF. This chain links TRBV7-9 with TRBJ2-5, with a tentative D call TRBD2 (5 bases). The CDR3 runs to 17 residues. Germline loops: CDR1 SEHNR, CDR2 FQNEAQ (reference sequence).

V and J are TRBV7-9 and TRBJ2-1; D unclear. Trimming left V 5 bases short and J 7 bases short, with 12 bases between. The CDR3 is 13 amino acids. The V gene's germline CDR1 is SEHNR and CDR2 FQNEAQ (reference sequence). CDR3 nucleotide sequence: TGTGCCAGCAGCCCTCCGAGTCGGAATGAGCAGTTCTTC. Its translation: CASSPPSRNEQFF.

This sequence joins TRBV6-1 and TRBJ1-1; 11 bases match TRBD1. This CDR3 has 17 residues. Germline lookup yields CDR1 MNHNS and CDR2 SASEGT. Germline trimming cut 4 bases from V and 1 base from J; bases unmatched to any gene: 8. The CDR3 nucleotides are TGTGCCAGCAGTGGGACAGGGGGCAGGAGGAAGAACACTGAAGCTTTCTTT. Translated: CASSGTGGRRKNTEAFF.

This clonotype was observed a few times. J is TRBJ1-5 and V is TRBV4-2; D perhaps matches TRBD1 (6 bases). Germline V gene lookup returns CDR1 LGHNA and CDR2 YNFKEQ. The CDR3 spans 14 residues. V was clipped by 2 bases and J by 6 bases, with 11 bases between them. The DNA for the CDR3 is TGTGCCAGCAGCCAAATCCAGGGGACTCAGCCCCAGCATTTT. Amino acid sequence: CASSQIQGTQPQHF.

The chain joins TRBV5-4 to TRBJ1-1; D uncertain. The CDR3 loop spans 15 amino acids. The V and J ends lost 4 bases and 1 base respectively, with 14 bases between them. Germline V gene sequence: CDR1 SGHNT, CDR2 YYREEE (reference sequence). The CDR3 here is CASSPHGDGNTEAFF. CDR3 DNA sequence: TGTGCCAGCAGCCCGCATGGGGATGGGAACACTGAAGCTTTCTTT.

V and J are TRBV6-1 and TRBJ2-5; D unresolved. Germline V lookup: CDR1 MNHNS, CDR2 SASEGT. The CDR3 is 14 amino acids. Trimming cost V 2 bases and J 7 bases, with 14 bases left between them. For the CDR3, the DNA is TGTGCCAGCAGTGAAATCCCCCGGAGTGGGACCCAGTACTTC. Translation gives CASSEIPRSGTQYF.

The rearrangement links TRBV20-1 to TRBJ1-1; D may be TRBD1 (5 bases). CDR3 length equals 17 residues. V was shortened by 1 base and J by 0 bases, with 18 bases between the two germline ends. The germline gives CDR1 DFQATT, CDR2 SNEGSKA (reference sequence). CDR3 sequence (DNA): TGCAGTGCTAGAGGTAGGTCGGGGGATCTGATGAACACTGAAGCTTTCTTT. Translating gives CSARGRSGDLMNTEAFF.

This clonotype has more than one count but fewer than ten. The chain employs TRBV6-1 and TRBJ2-7; 7 bases align to TRBD2. CDR3 length equals 16 residues. Germline V gene sequence: CDR1 MNHNS, CDR2 SASEGT. Trimming cost V 4 bases and J 3 bases; bases outside gene matches: 12. CDR3 loop: CASSGPDDGGFYEQYF. The DNA of the CDR3 is TGTGCCAGCAGTGGCCCCGATGACGGGGGGTTCTACGAGCAGTACTTC.

CDR3 sequence reads: CASSPQASKETQYF. The CDR3 nucleotides read TGTGCCAGCAGCCCCCAGGCTAGCAAAGAGACCCAGTACTTC. The genes are TRBV12-1 and TRBJ2-5; TRBD2 was called by the table and not checked on the DNA. TRBV12-1 is reported as a pseudogene. CDR3 length: 14 amino acids.

The V and J genes are TRBV6-1 and TRBJ2-3, with TRBD1 identical over 7 bases. The V gene end was trimmed by 5 bases and the J gene end by 8 bases; junction bases not matched to a gene: 7. The CDR3 sequence is 13 residues long. In germline, CDR1 is MNHNS, CDR2 SASEGT. CDR3 in DNA: TGTGCCAGCAGTAAACAGGGGCTGGGTACGCAGTATTTT. Protein sequence: CASSKQGLGTQYF.